This TCR beta chain was profiled in a study of a mutant IDH1 vaccine in newly diagnosed glioma. On the study more broadly: Sex distribution of treated patients was approximately 60% male and about 38% female; mean age was about 40 years.

Sequencing used immunoSEQ multiplex PCR; TCRdb keeps in-frame clones, though not all of them. The profile covers approximately 45,000 clones, with approximately 92% appearing a single time and 2% to 2.5% taken by the ten largest. Note on this clone: Its antigen is undetermined.

The time point here: week 35, safety follow-up. Alongside topical imiquimod, each dose of vaccine comprised 300 ug of mutant IDH1 20-mer peptide. The germline gives CDR1 SGHDN, CDR2 FVKESK. CDR3 length equals 15 residues. With 0 bases removed from V and 2 bases from J, the gap between germline ends came to 10 bases. This sequence joins TRBV14 and TRBJ1-1; TRBD1 might be the D (5 bases). The sample was PBMCs, taken from a glioma patient whose treatment included an IDH1 peptide vaccine. The TCR was taken from a man aged 50 or older with glioma. The CDR3 DNA is TGTGCCAGCAGCCAAGATCACGGGGGAAACACTGAAGCTTTCTTT. Translated, it gives CASSQDHGGNTEAFF.